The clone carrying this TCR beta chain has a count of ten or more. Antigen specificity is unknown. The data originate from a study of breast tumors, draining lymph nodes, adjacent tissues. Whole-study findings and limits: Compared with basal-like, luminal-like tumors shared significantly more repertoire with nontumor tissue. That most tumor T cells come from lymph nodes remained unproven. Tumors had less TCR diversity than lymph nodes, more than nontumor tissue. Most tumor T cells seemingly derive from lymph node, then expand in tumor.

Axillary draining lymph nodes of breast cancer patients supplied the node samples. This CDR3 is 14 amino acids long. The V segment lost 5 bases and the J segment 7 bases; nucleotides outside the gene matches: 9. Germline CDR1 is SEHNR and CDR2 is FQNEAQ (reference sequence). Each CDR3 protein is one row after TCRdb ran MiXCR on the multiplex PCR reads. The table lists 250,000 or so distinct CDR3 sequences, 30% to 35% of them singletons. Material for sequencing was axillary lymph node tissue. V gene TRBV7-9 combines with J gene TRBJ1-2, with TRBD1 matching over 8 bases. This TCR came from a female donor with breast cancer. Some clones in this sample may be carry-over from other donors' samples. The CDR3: CASSRDRGRGGYTF. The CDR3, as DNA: TGTGCCAGCAGCCGCGACAGGGGCCGGGGTGGCTACACCTTC.